A single sample gave rise to the 3 T cell receptor beta chains below, sequenced in a study of T cell repertoires in cytomegalovirus infection. Each CDR3 protein gets one entry after TCRdb re-called the reads with MiXCR. The sample consists of about 740,000 distinct CDR3 sequences, less than 40% of them appearing once. The sequencing sample was made of PBMCs. The receptors come from a human donor in good health (CMV status not recorded). Some clones in this sample may be carry-over from other donors' samples.

The chain recombines TRBV12-3 or TRBV12-4 with TRBJ1-1; 11 bases map to TRBD1. The ends lost 5 bases at V and 4 bases at J; junction bases unmatched: 6. This CDR3 contains 15 residues. Here the CDR3 DNA reads TGTGCCAGCAGTGAATGGGACAGGGGGAGCACTGAAGCTTTCTTT. Its translation is CASSEWDRGSTEAFF.

For this clonotype: The missing conserved phenylalanine or tryptophan at the end of this CDR3 makes a read error likely. This rearrangement joins TRBV4-1 to TRBJ2-1; 8 nucleotides align to TRBD2. The CDR3 extends over 17 amino acids. V was pared by 0 bases and J by 4 bases, with 8 bases of the junction left unmatched. Germline CDR1 and CDR2: MGHRA and YSYEKL. The CDR3 DNA reads TGCGCCAGCAGCCAAGATATGGCGGGGGGCATATACAATGAGCAGTTCTTA. This sequence encodes CASSQDMAGGIYNEQFL.

In its sample, this clonotype was seen a few times. The V and J genes are TRBV15 and TRBJ2-5; D may match TRBD1 or TRBD2 (6 bases each). The CDR3 spans 12 residues. The germline V gene encodes CDR1 LNHNV and CDR2 YYDKDF (reference sequence). Trimming removed 8 bases from V and 4 bases from J, with 11 bases in between. This CDR3 reads CATRGGRETQYF. DNA for the CDR3: TGTGCCACCCGAGGGGGGAGAGAGACCCAGTACTTC.